These T cell receptor beta chains were read from a single sample in a study of cytomegalovirus exposure and HLA in healthy donors. Here immunoSEQ multiplex PCR was the method, and the copy in TCRdb shows in-frame clones only, minus some. The sample gives about 360,000 clones, roughly 89% of which show up once; roughly 0.82% is in the top ten. The sample taken for sequencing was PBMCs. The receptors stem from a woman between 18 and 29 years old in good health and CMV-seronegative. Both conserved end residues are part of each CDR3. The D gene is left open where the match is weak. Expanded clones are given a class, and other clones once, few, many or no size at all.

D gene: NA
V gene: TRBV6-1
clone size: many
J gene: TRBJ1-3
CDR3 protein: CASSVDTAGNTIYF
CDR3 DNA: TGTGCCAGCAGTGTTGACACGGCGGGAAACACCATATATTTT

D gene: TRBD1
V gene: TRBV29-1
clone size: NA
J gene: TRBJ2-7
CDR3 protein: CSFQTGGDSEQYF
CDR3 DNA: TGCAGCTTCCAGACAGGGGGGGACTCCGAGCAGTACTTC

D gene: NA
V gene: TRBV28
clone size: NA
J gene: TRBJ1-4
CDR3 protein: CASKRRGEKLFF
CDR3 DNA: TGTGCCAGCAAGAGAAGAGGTGAAAAACTGTTTTTT

D gene: NA
V gene: TRBV5-1
clone size: NA
J gene: TRBJ1-1
CDR3 protein: CASSLSPGQNTEAFF
CDR3 DNA: TGCGCCAGCAGCTTGTCGCCAGGACAGAACACTGAAGCTTTCTTT

D gene: TRBD2
V gene: TRBV10-2
clone size: NA
J gene: TRBJ2-1
CDR3 protein: CARGVRLAGNEQFF
CDR3 DNA: TGCGCCAGGGGGGTACGACTAGCGGGTAATGAGCAGTTCTTC

D gene: NA
V gene: TRBV7-9
clone size: NA
J gene: TRBJ1-3
CDR3 protein: CASSTERGGNTIYF
CDR3 DNA: TGTGCCAGCAGTACCGAGAGGGGGGGAAACACCATATATTTT

D gene: NA
V gene: TRBV4-2
clone size: NA
J gene: TRBJ2-7
CDR3 protein: CASSYYFGEEQYF
CDR3 DNA: TGTGCCAGCAGCTACTACTTCGGGGAAGAGCAGTACTTC

D gene: TRBD2
V gene: TRBV2
clone size: once
J gene: TRBJ2-1
CDR3 protein: CASSEGVAGVKLGEQFF
CDR3 DNA: TGTGCCAGCAGTGAAGGAGTGGCGGGAGTGAAATTGGGTGAGCAGTTCTTC

D gene: NA
V gene: TRBV2
clone size: NA
J gene: TRBJ1-4
CDR3 protein: CASSVQGIANEKLFF
CDR3 DNA: TGTGCCAGCAGTGTTCAGGGAATAGCTAATGAAAAACTGTTTTTT

D gene: TRBD1
V gene: TRBV4-2
clone size: few
J gene: TRBJ2-7
CDR3 protein: CASSLRTGQVYEQYF
CDR3 DNA: TGTGCCAGCAGCCTACGCACGGGACAGGTCTACGAGCAGTACTTC

D gene: NA
V gene: TRBV6-5
clone size: once
J gene: TRBJ2-5
CDR3 protein: CASSYPARPGTQYF
CDR3 DNA: TGTGCCAGCAGTTACCCGGCGAGGCCCGGGACCCAGTACTTC

D gene: NA
V gene: TRBV4-1
clone size: NA
J gene: TRBJ1-2
CDR3 protein: CASSQEPGSNYGYTF
CDR3 DNA: TGCGCCAGCAGCCAAGAACCAGGGTCTAACTATGGCTACACCTTC

D gene: NA
V gene: TRBV27
clone size: few
J gene: TRBJ1-5
CDR3 protein: CASSLSGTGQDQPQHF
CDR3 DNA: TGTGCCAGCAGTTTATCGGGAACAGGACAAGATCAGCCCCAGCATTTT

D gene: TRBD1
V gene: TRBV27
clone size: once
J gene: TRBJ1-3
CDR3 protein: CASSLRQGVSGNTIYF
CDR3 DNA: TGTGCCAGCAGTCTTAGACAGGGAGTCTCTGGAAACACCATATATTTT

D gene: NA
V gene: TRBV4-1
clone size: NA
J gene: TRBJ1-1
CDR3 protein: CASSQGDSNTEAFF
CDR3 DNA: TGCGCCAGCAGCCAAGGGGACTCGAACACTGAAGCTTTCTTT

D gene: TRBD2
V gene: TRBV6-6
clone size: NA
J gene: TRBJ2-1
CDR3 protein: CASSPSSGRMVNEQFF
CDR3 DNA: TGTGCCAGCAGTCCCTCTAGCGGGAGAATGGTCAATGAGCAGTTCTTC

D gene: TRBD1
V gene: TRBV10-2
clone size: NA
J gene: TRBJ1-6
CDR3 protein: CASSERDRGWNSPLHF
CDR3 DNA: TGCGCCAGCAGTGAGCGGGACAGGGGATGGAATTCACCCCTCCACTTT

D gene: TRBD2
V gene: TRBV18
clone size: once
J gene: TRBJ2-7
CDR3 protein: CASSPNGTSLWEQYF
CDR3 DNA: TGTGCCAGCTCACCCAACGGGACTAGTTTGTGGGAGCAGTACTTC

D gene: TRBD2
V gene: TRBV7-9
clone size: once
J gene: TRBJ2-7
CDR3 protein: CASSKTVGGHEQYF
CDR3 DNA: TGTGCCAGCAGCAAGACAGTGGGAGGGCACGAGCAGTACTTC

D gene: NA
V gene: TRBV28
clone size: NA
J gene: TRBJ1-1
CDR3 protein: CASSGGWGHWVRTEAFF
CDR3 DNA: TGTGCCAGCAGTGGGGGGTGGGGTCATTGGGTGAGAACTGAAGCTTTCTTT

D gene: NA
V gene: TRBV28
clone size: NA
J gene: TRBJ2-1
CDR3 protein: CASIRTEDGYEQFF
CDR3 DNA: TGTGCCAGCATCCGGACAGAGGACGGGTATGAGCAGTTCTTC

D gene: NA
V gene: TRBV6-5
clone size: NA
J gene: TRBJ2-2
CDR3 protein: CASSRIARNTGELFF
CDR3 DNA: TGTGCCAGCAGTCGCATAGCGAGGAACACCGGGGAGCTGTTTTTT

D gene: NA
V gene: TRBV4-1
clone size: once
J gene: TRBJ1-4
CDR3 protein: CASSQGFRVEKLFF
CDR3 DNA: TGCGCCAGCAGCCAAGGGTTCCGGGTTGAAAAACTGTTTTTT

D gene: TRBD1
V gene: TRBV15
clone size: NA
J gene: TRBJ1-5
CDR3 protein: CATSRHRGLNQPQHF
CDR3 DNA: TGTGCCACCAGCAGACACAGGGGACTCAATCAGCCCCAGCATTTT

D gene: NA
V gene: TRBV7-3
clone size: NA
J gene: TRBJ2-1
CDR3 protein: CASAGAANEQFF
CDR3 DNA: TGTGCCAGCGCGGGGGCCGCCAATGAGCAGTTCTTC

D gene: NA
V gene: TRBV2
clone size: NA
J gene: TRBJ1-5
CDR3 protein: CASSGDTHSNQPQHF
CDR3 DNA: TGTGCCAGCAGTGGGGACACGCATAGCAATCAGCCCCAGCATTTT

D gene: NA
V gene: TRBV27
clone size: NA
J gene: TRBJ1-3
CDR3 protein: CARAGKPTGGNTIYF
CDR3 DNA: TGTGCCAGGGCAGGGAAGCCAACAGGTGGAAACACCATATATTTT

D gene: TRBD1
V gene: TRBV7-2
clone size: NA
J gene: TRBJ1-3
CDR3 protein: CASSSDRGSGNTIYF
CDR3 DNA: TGTGCCAGCAGCTCCGACAGGGGCTCTGGAAACACCATATATTTT

D gene: NA
V gene: TRBV27
clone size: NA
J gene: TRBJ2-2
CDR3 protein: CASSVSGELFF
CDR3 DNA: TGTGCCAGCTCCGTTTCCGGGGAGCTGTTTTTT

D gene: TRBD2
V gene: TRBV7-6
clone size: NA
J gene: TRBJ2-5
CDR3 protein: CASSPTGGNQETQYF
CDR3 DNA: TGTGCCAGCAGCCCTACGGGGGGAAACCAAGAGACCCAGTACTTC

D gene: NA
V gene: TRBV18
clone size: NA
J gene: TRBJ2-5
CDR3 protein: CASSPYNRQETQYF
CDR3 DNA: TGTGCCAGCTCACCATATAACAGACAAGAGACCCAGTACTTC

D gene: TRBD1
V gene: TRBV27
clone size: NA
J gene: TRBJ1-4
CDR3 protein: CASSLGQGLTREKLFF
CDR3 DNA: TGTGCCAGCAGTCTGGGACAGGGACTCACGAGAGAAAAACTGTTTTTT

D gene: TRBD1
V gene: TRBV6-1
clone size: NA
J gene: TRBJ1-2
CDR3 protein: CASISGTEYGYTF
CDR3 DNA: TGTGCCAGCATTAGCGGGACAGAGTATGGCTACACCTTC

D gene: TRBD2
V gene: TRBV27
clone size: NA
J gene: TRBJ2-2
CDR3 protein: CASSFDLAGFANTGELFF
CDR3 DNA: TGTGCCAGCAGTTTTGATCTAGCGGGGTTCGCGAACACCGGGGAGCTGTTTTTT

D gene: NA
V gene: TRBV28
clone size: NA
J gene: TRBJ1-1
CDR3 protein: CASSRLEGNTEAFF
CDR3 DNA: TGTGCCAGCAGCCGACTTGAGGGGAACACTGAAGCTTTCTTT

D gene: NA
V gene: TRBV6-5
clone size: NA
J gene: TRBJ2-5
CDR3 protein: CASSLRGPGETQYF
CDR3 DNA: TGTGCCAGCTCGCTCCGAGGGCCTGGTGAGACCCAGTACTTC

D gene: NA
V gene: TRBV6-5
clone size: NA
J gene: TRBJ2-7
CDR3 protein: CASSYAHSNEEQYF
CDR3 DNA: TGTGCCAGCAGTTACGCCCATTCGAATGAGGAGCAGTACTTC

D gene: NA
V gene: TRBV5-1
clone size: NA
J gene: TRBJ1-3
CDR3 protein: CASSDGTRPPSGNTIYF
CDR3 DNA: TGCGCCAGCAGCGACGGGACACGGCCACCCTCTGGAAACACCATATATTTT

D gene: TRBD1
V gene: TRBV4-1
clone size: once
J gene: TRBJ1-6
CDR3 protein: CASSPGQANSPLHF
CDR3 DNA: TGCGCCAGCAGCCCGGGACAGGCTAATTCACCCCTCCACTTT

D gene: NA
V gene: TRBV28
clone size: NA
J gene: TRBJ1-5
CDR3 protein: CASSSGTVLGGGQPQHF
CDR3 DNA: TGTGCCAGCAGTTCGGGGACGGTCCTCGGGGGGGGTCAGCCCCAGCATTTT

D gene: TRBD1
V gene: TRBV4-1
clone size: NA
J gene: TRBJ2-1
CDR3 protein: CASSPYRLRGPLGNEQFF
CDR3 DNA: TGCGCCAGCAGCCCCTACCGCCTTAGGGGGCCCCTGGGGAATGAGCAGTTCTTC

D gene: NA
V gene: TRBV19
clone size: NA
J gene: TRBJ2-2
CDR3 protein: CASSIGRGQSGELFF
CDR3 DNA: TGTGCCAGTAGTATAGGGCGGGGGCAGAGCGGGGAGCTGTTTTTT

D gene: TRBD1
V gene: TRBV7-3
clone size: NA
J gene: TRBJ2-7
CDR3 protein: CATCPGGQGSEQYF
CDR3 DNA: TGTGCCACCTGCCCGGGGGGACAGGGATCCGAGCAGTACTTC

D gene: NA
V gene: TRBV6-4
clone size: NA
J gene: TRBJ1-1
CDR3 protein: CASSDSGVATEAFF
CDR3 DNA: TGTGCCAGCAGTGACTCCGGGGTGGCCACTGAAGCTTTCTTT

D gene: TRBD2
V gene: TRBV4-2
clone size: NA
J gene: TRBJ2-1
CDR3 protein: CASSPNLGLAGANEQFF
CDR3 DNA: TGTGCCAGCAGCCCGAACCTCGGACTAGCGGGAGCGAATGAGCAGTTCTTC

D gene: NA
V gene: TRBV6-1
clone size: once
J gene: TRBJ1-3
CDR3 protein: CASREVGGNTIYF
CDR3 DNA: TGTGCCAGCAGAGAGGTCGGGGGAAACACCATATATTTT

D gene: NA
V gene: TRBV6-5
clone size: NA
J gene: TRBJ2-3
CDR3 protein: CASSRSSSLTDTQYF
CDR3 DNA: TGTGCCAGCAGTAGGAGTAGCTCCCTCACAGATACGCAGTATTTT